Below are 30 T cell receptor beta chains sequenced from a single sample in a study of blood T cell repertoires in COVID-19 (dated by TCRdb to the early 2020s). The library was obtained by the immunoSEQ multiplex PCR assay. In its TCRdb copy, this immuneACCESS table keeps in-frame sequences only and misses some clones. Where compared with another copy, unresolved V genes explain less than half of these, and the others have no known cause. The sample table records 110,000 or so clones; more than 70% of these occur just once. The ten largest clones take up 6.5% to 10% of the sample. The sequencing sample was made of peripheral blood. The receptors here all came from a woman aged 70 to 79 who had recovered from COVID-19.

This clone showed up just a few times. The chain uses TRBV25-1 and TRBJ1-4, with a weak D call TRBD1 (5 bases). V shed 2 bases and J shed 8 bases, with 9 bases lying between them. CDR1 is MGHDK and CDR2 is SYGVNS in the germline V gene. The CDR3 is made up of 13 amino acids. The CDR3 is CASSEGAREKLFF. The CDR3, as DNA: TGTGCCAGCAGTGAAGGGGCTCGGGAAAAACTGTTTTTT.

The chain uses TRBV6-2 or TRBV6-3 and TRBJ1-2; 7 bases are shared with TRBD1. From germline, CDR1 is MNHEY and CDR2 SVGEGT. The V segment lost 4 bases and the J segment 2 bases; nucleotides outside the gene matches: 1. CDR3 length: 13 amino acids. The CDR3 region is CASSSGQNYGYTF. CDR3 sequence (DNA): TGTGCCAGCAGTTCGGGACAGAACTATGGCTACACCTTC.

The chain employs TRBV5-6 and TRBJ1-2; D gene ambiguous. CDR3 length: 13 residues. The germline V gene encodes CDR1 SGHDT and CDR2 YYEEEE. Trimming left V 5 bases short and J 2 bases short, with 10 bases between. The CDR3, as DNA: TGTGCCAGCAGTCCCGGTGCCAACTATGGCTACACCTTC. Amino acid sequence: CASSPGANYGYTF.

This sequence joins TRBV7-9 and TRBJ2-6; D remains ambiguous. This CDR3 is built from 18 residues. The V gene lost 0 bases and the J gene lost 0 bases, with 12 bases spanning the gap. Germline V lookup: CDR1 SEHNR, CDR2 FQNEAQ (reference sequence). In nucleotides, the CDR3 is TGTGCCAGCAGCTTAGCGCTCGGTTCGCTCTCTGGGGCCAACGTCCTGACTTTC. Amino acids: CASSLALGSLSGANVLTF.

V is TRBV24-1 and J is TRBJ2-5, with D tentatively TRBD2 (5 bases). CDR3 length equals 13 residues. Trimming stripped 4 bases from V and 10 bases from J, with 15 bases between. Looked up from germline, CDR1 is KGHDR and CDR2 is SFDVKD. This CDR3 reads CATSDGPSEDQYF. In DNA, the CDR3 is TGTGCCACCAGTGACGGGCCCTCGGAGGACCAGTACTTC.

The V call is TRBV4-2, the J call TRBJ1-2; D not resolved. V lost 1 base and J lost 4, with 13 bases in between. Germline V lookup: CDR1 LGHNA, CDR2 YNFKEQ. This CDR3 spans 15 amino acids. CDR3 DNA sequence: TGTGCCAGCAGCCAAGGGAGCGTTGAATCCTATGGCTACACCTTC. Translating gives CASSQGSVESYGYTF.

The V and J genes are TRBV6-5 and TRBJ2-1, with 8 bases that match TRBD2. V lost 3 bases to trimming and J lost 3 bases; unmatched junction nucleotides: 4. CDR3 size: 15 residues. Per the germline V gene, CDR1 is MNHEY and CDR2 is SVGAGI. The CDR3 DNA sequence: TGTGCCAGCAGTTATTACGGGGGGGGCTACAATGAGCAGTTCTTC. Translated, it gives CASSYYGGGYNEQFF.

J is TRBJ1-6 and V is TRBV27; D unresolved. With 6 bases removed from V and 3 bases from J, the gap between germline ends came to 12 bases. Germline CDR1 is MNHEY and CDR2 is SMNVEV (reference sequence). This CDR3 region has 15 residues. The CDR3 DNA reads TGTGCCAGCAGCCCTAGGCAGTTCTATAATTCACCCCTCCACTTT. Translating it yields CASSPRQFYNSPLHF.

The rearrangement joins TRBV4-2 to TRBJ2-1; TRBD2 matches 7 bases. CDR3 size: 16 residues. The germline V gene has CDR1 LGHNA and CDR2 YNFKEQ. The V and J ends lost 1 base and 5 bases, in that order; junction bases with no gene match: 8. CDR3 coding DNA: TGTGCCAGCAGCCAAGGGATGGGACTATCGGACAATGAGCAGTTCTTC. Protein: CASSQGMGLSDNEQFF.

This clone was recorded only once. The chain employs TRBV7-3 and TRBJ1-1; 7 bases align to TRBD1. CDR1 is SGHTA and CDR2 is FQGTGA in the germline V gene. The CDR3 spans 13 residues. Losses at the gene ends were 3 bases for V and 3 bases for J; bases not matched to a gene: 1. The CDR3 nucleotides read TGTGCCAGCAGCTTTGGACAGGACACTGAAGCTTTCTTT. Translation gives CASSFGQDTEAFF. The full variable domain, its missing parts supplied by reference TRBV7-3 and TRBJ1-1, is GAGVSQTPSNKVTEKGKYVELRCDPISGHTALYWYRQSLGQGPEFLIYFQGTGAADDSGLPNDRFFAVRPEGSVSTLKIQRTERGDSAVYLCASSFGQDTEAFFGQGTRLTVV.

V and J are TRBV18 and TRBJ2-2, with 10 nucleotides matching TRBD2. CDR1 is KGHSH, CDR2 LQKENI, per germline. With 2 bases clipped from V and 6 bases from J, the junction kept 3 bases outside the gene matches. This CDR3 is built from 15 residues. CDR3 in amino acids: CASSPRTSGSGELFF. The CDR3 DNA reads as TGTGCCAGCTCACCAAGGACTAGCGGCTCCGGGGAGCTGTTTTTT.

This CDR3 reads CASAGSGRSLDEQFF. In DNA form, the CDR3 reads TGTGCCAGCGCCGGTAGCGGGAGGTCCCTGGATGAGCAGTTCTTC. This rearrangement joins TRBV18 to TRBJ2-1, with 10 bases identical to TRBD2. The J segment lost 8 bases and the V segment lost 8 bases, leaving 12 bases of the junction unmatched. Germline values: CDR1 KGHSH, CDR2 LQKENI. There are 15 residues in the CDR3.

V gene TRBV4-1 combines with J gene TRBJ1-1; no reliable D call. The germline V and J ends were trimmed by 4 bases and 3 bases, with 9 bases remaining between them. Germline CDR1 reads MGHRA; CDR2 reads YSYEKL. The CDR3 totals 13 residues. The chain's CDR3 is CASSRYEYTEAFF. Here the CDR3 DNA reads TGCGCCAGCAGCCGCTACGAGTACACTGAAGCTTTCTTT.

The chain has TRBV30 and TRBJ1-2, with 9 bases aligning to TRBD1. The CDR3 totals 17 residues. Per the germline V gene, CDR1 is GTSNPN and CDR2 is SVGIG (reference sequence). Germline trimming cut 0 bases from V and 2 bases from J; bases unmatched to any gene: 10. CDR3 sequence reads: CAWSVAVQGAGNYGYTF. CDR3 nucleotides: TGTGCCTGGAGTGTAGCGGTACAGGGGGCAGGGAACTATGGCTACACCTTC.

This chain uses TRBV5-6 with TRBJ2-1, with 8 positions matching TRBD2. This CDR3 spans 16 amino acids. V dropped 0 bases and J dropped 6; count of bases not matched to a gene: 8. Germline loops: CDR1 SGHDT, CDR2 YYEEEE. CDR3 DNA sequence: TGTGCCAGCAGCTTGGCCTTGGGACTAGAGAGCAATGAGCAGTTCTTC. Its protein product is CASSLALGLESNEQFF.

The V call is TRBV5-1, the J call TRBJ2-5; 9 nucleotides match TRBD2. V trimming: 5 bases; J trimming: 5 bases; junction bases outside the gene matches: 13. The CDR3 has 16 amino acids. The germline CDR1 and CDR2 sequences are SGHRS and YFSETQ. CDR3: CASRYGTSSELETQYF. The DNA of the CDR3 is TGCGCCAGCAGGTACGGGACTAGCAGTGAGTTGGAGACCCAGTACTTC. Full variable domain (rest looked up from reference TRBV5-1 and TRBJ2-5): KAGVTQTPRYLIKTRGQQVTLSCSPISGHRSVSWYQQTPGQGLQFLFEYFSETQRNKGNFPGRFSGRQFSNSRSEMNVSTLELGDSALYLCASRYGTSSELETQYFGPGTRLLVL.

The chain employs TRBV7-9 and TRBJ2-5; D is perhaps TRBD2 (6 bases). Between the trimmed V and J ends, which lost 5 bases and 7 bases, there was a span of 11 bases. The CDR3 runs to 12 residues. CDR1 SEHNR and CDR2 FQNEAQ come from the germline V gene (reference sequence). CDR3 nucleotide sequence: TGTGCCAGCAGCCACCAGGAGGGGACCCAGTACTTC. Protein product: CASSHQEGTQYF.

The J gene is TRBJ2-7, the V gene TRBV11-1; possible D gene TRBD2, 5 bases. Looked up from germline, CDR1 is SGHAT and CDR2 is FQDESV (reference sequence). The CDR3 extends over 13 amino acids. Trimming pared 5 bases from V and 2 bases from J, leaving 10 bases between. As DNA, the CDR3 is TGTGCCAGCAGCCAAGCCGGGACCTACGAGCAGTACTTC. It codes for CASSQAGTYEQYF.

V and J are TRBV5-1 and TRBJ2-2; D is uncertain. Between the trimmed V and J ends, which lost 4 bases and 7 bases, there was a span of 8 bases. Germline loops: CDR1 SGHRS, CDR2 YFSETQ. The CDR3 length is 12 residues. The CDR3 sequence: CASSPLSGELFF. The CDR3 DNA follows: TGCGCCAGCAGCCCCCTCAGCGGGGAGCTGTTTTTT.

The chain links TRBV18 to TRBJ1-1, with TRBD1 matching 7 bases. V dropped 2 bases and J dropped 3; count of bases not matched to a gene: 6. Germline CDR1 is KGHSH and CDR2 is LQKENI. The CDR3 extends over 15 amino acids. This CDR3 reads CASSPSTGRHTEAFF. The CDR3 region has the DNA TGTGCCAGCTCACCATCGACAGGGAGGCACACTGAAGCTTTCTTT.

The genes are TRBV19 and TRBJ2-3; D gene ambiguous. CDR3 length: 16 amino acids. Germline lookup yields CDR1 LNHDA and CDR2 SQIVND (reference sequence). V lost 2 bases, J lost 6 bases, and 18 bases lay in between. The CDR3 here is CASSIITALSTDTQYF. CDR3 coding DNA: TGTGCCAGTAGTATAATCACAGCCCTTTCCACGGATACGCAGTATTTT.

The chain links TRBV6-5 to TRBJ1-1; D unresolved. Trimming took 0 bases from V and 0 from J, leaving 11 bases between them. Germline CDR1 reads MNHEY; CDR2 reads SVGAGI. The length of the CDR3 is 16 residues. In nucleotides, the CDR3 is TGTGCCAGCAGTTACTCGATTGGCCTCCTGAACACTGAAGCTTTCTTT. This translates into CASSYSIGLLNTEAFF.

The chain combines TRBV10-3 with TRBJ2-1, with D perhaps TRBD1 (6 bases). V lost 7 bases to trimming and J lost 3 bases, with 13 bases between them. Looked up from germline, CDR1 is ENHRY and CDR2 is SYGVKD. The CDR3 is 14 amino acids. CDR3 region: CAIKGTQIYNEQFF. In nucleotides, the CDR3 is TGTGCCATCAAAGGGACACAAATCTACAATGAGCAGTTCTTC.

V gene TRBV5-1 combines with J gene TRBJ2-7, with 8 bases matching TRBD1. After removal of 4 bases from V and 0 bases from J, the junction contained 3 bases not matched to a gene. From germline, CDR1 is SGHRS and CDR2 YFSETQ. The CDR3 has 14 residues. The CDR3 DNA reads as TGCGCCAGCAGCCGGGACAGGATCTCCTACGAGCAGTACTTC. It translates to CASSRDRISYEQYF. Full variable domain (outside the CDR3, taken from reference TRBV5-1 and TRBJ2-7): KAGVTQTPRYLIKTRGQQVTLSCSPISGHRSVSWYQQTPGQGLQFLFEYFSETQRNKGNFPGRFSGRQFSNSRSEMNVSTLELGDSALYLCASSRDRISYEQYFGPGTRLTVT.

This clone was seen only a few times. This rearrangement joins TRBV7-2 to TRBJ2-7; D unresolved. The length of the CDR3 is 13 residues. The germline CDR1 and CDR2 sequences are SGHTA and FQGNSA. V gave up 3 bases and J gave up 0 bases, with 6 bases separating them. The CDR3 region has the DNA TGTGCCAGCAGCTTGATGAGCTCCTACGAGCAGTACTTC. Translating it yields CASSLMSSYEQYF.

This chain links TRBV28 with TRBJ2-5, with 10 bases that match TRBD2. The CDR3 covers 13 residues. In germline, CDR1 is MDHEN, CDR2 SYDVKM. Trimming cost V 6 bases and J 4 bases; bases outside gene matches: 2. This CDR3 is CASSRTSGETQYF. The CDR3 coding sequence is TGTGCCAGCAGCCGGACTAGCGGAGAGACCCAGTACTTC.

This chain uses TRBV9 with TRBJ2-5; 8 nucleotides align to TRBD1. CDR3 length: 14 residues. After removal of 2 bases from V and 2 bases from J, the junction contained 2 bases not matched to a gene. Germline V gene data show CDR1 as SGDLS and CDR2 as YYNGEE. CDR3 region: CASSVTGGQETQYF. As DNA, the CDR3 is TGTGCCAGCAGCGTTACAGGGGGGCAAGAGACCCAGTACTTC.

The J gene is TRBJ2-7, the V gene TRBV5-6, with TRBD2 identical over 7 bases. Looked up from germline, CDR1 is SGHDT and CDR2 is YYEEEE. V lost 4 bases to trimming and J lost 2 bases; unmatched junction nucleotides: 6. This CDR3 is 14 amino acids long. CDR3 nucleotide sequence: TGTGCCAGCAGCGCGGGAGTCGGCACCTACGAGCAGTACTTC. Its protein product is CASSAGVGTYEQYF. The full variable domain, with the rest looked up from reference TRBV5-6 and TRBJ2-7, is DAGVTQSPTHLIKTRGQQVTLRCSPKSGHDTVSWYQQALGQGPQFIFQYYEEEERQRGNFPDRFSGHQFPNYSSELNVNALLLGDSALYLCASSAGVGTYEQYFGPGTRLTVT.

The V gene is TRBV6-2 or TRBV6-3, the J gene TRBJ1-1, with unresolved D. V dropped 4 bases and J dropped 4 bases, with 13 bases sitting between them. This CDR3 comprises 14 residues. Germline-derived CDR1 and CDR2 are MNHEY and SVGEGT. The CDR3 sequence is CASSWEEGGTEAFF. CDR3 sequence (DNA): TGTGCCAGCAGTTGGGAGGAGGGTGGCACTGAAGCTTTCTTT.

The rearrangement joins TRBV7-2 to TRBJ2-5; possibly TRBD2 for D (7 bases). The CDR3 is 13 amino acids. V lost 3 bases and J lost 4, with 9 bases in between. Germline loops: CDR1 SGHTA, CDR2 FQGNSA. The CDR3 sequence: CASSFGGRETQYF. The CDR3 nucleotides are TGTGCCAGCAGCTTCGGGGGGCGAGAGACCCAGTACTTC.